This is a list of T cell receptor beta chains from one sample in a study of tumor-infiltrating lymphocytes in primary liver carcinoma. TCRdb itself ran the multiplex PCR reads through MiXCR, one entry per CDR3 protein. This sample has 120,000 or so distinct CDR3 sequences, with approximately 70% found just once. The sample consisted of liver tumor tissue from sampling region 1. The receptors were sampled from a woman aged 60-70 years with primary liver carcinoma and hepatitis B virus infection. Both conserved end residues are part of each CDR3. The D gene is left open where the match is weak. Clone size, where shown, is once, few, many, or a class for clones that have expanded.

>TRBJ1-1|many|TRBV5-1|NA
TGCGCCAGCAGCTCGAGGGGCCAGGGCCAGAACACTGAAGCTTTCTTT
CASSSRGQGQNTEAFF
>TRBJ1-5|NA|TRBV11-3|TRBD1
TGTGCCAGCATCTCCCTACCACCCGGGACAGGTGACAATCAGCCCCAGCATTTT
CASISLPPGTGDNQPQHF
>TRBJ1-1|many|TRBV4-2|TRBD1
TGTGCCAGCAGCCCCCTGGACAGGGAAAACACTGAAGCTTTCTTT
CASSPLDRENTEAFF
>TRBJ2-2|few|TRBV28|TRBD2
TGTGCCGTCCTCAGCGGGAGGAACACCGGGGAGCTGTTTTTT
CAVLSGRNTGELFF
>TRBJ1-2|many|TRBV12-3/TRBV12-4|NA
TGTGCCAGCAGTCCGGGATCCTTCTATGGCTACACCTTC
CASSPGSFYGYTF
>TRBJ2-1|many|TRBV14|NA
TGTGCCAGCAGCCCTAAATTGACGGGGAATGAGCAGTTCTTC
CASSPKLTGNEQFF
>TRBJ2-3|NA|TRBV12-3/TRBV12-4|TRBD2
TGTGCCAGCAGTTTAAGTGGGAGGGCACAGGATACACAGTATTTT
CASSLSGRAQDTQYF
>TRBJ2-3|NA|TRBV5-1|TRBD2
TGTGCCAACAGCGCCCAACTAGCGGGAGTACCAGATACGCAGTATTTT
CANSAQLAGVPDTQYF
>TRBJ2-5|NA|TRBV5-1|NA
TGCGTCAGTGGGGCGGCGGAGACCCAGTACTTC
CVSGAAETQYF
>TRBJ2-1|many|TRBV29-1|TRBD2
TGCAGCGTTGACGGACTAGCGGGCTTAAATGAGCAGTTCTTC
CSVDGLAGLNEQFF
>TRBJ1-5|NA|TRBV12-3/TRBV12-4|NA
TGTGCCAGCAGTTCTAGTCGAAGGATAGGGAGAAATCAGCCCCAGCATTTT
CASSSSRRIGRNQPQHF